The next 26 T cell receptor beta chains were all read from a single sample in a study of technical replicates of blood from several donors (dated by TCRdb to about 2017). The library came from the immunoSEQ multiplex PCR assay. TCRdb obtained this table from immuneACCESS and retained in-frame rearrangements with V and J assigned. These tables miss some clones; where compared with another copy, unresolved V genes account for less than half of the shortfall, and the remainder is unexplained. Within this sample are tens of thousands of clones, with 75% to 95% of them counted one time only. Jointly, the top ten make up less than 5% of the sample. The specimen was PBMCs. These receptor sequences come from a human donor in good health. Some clones in this sample may be carry-over from other donors' samples.

The chain links TRBV10-3 to TRBJ2-1, with 15 bases aligning to TRBD2. Per germline, CDR1 ENHRY and CDR2 SYGVKD. CDR3 length: 16 residues. The junction had 4 bases not matched to a gene; V was cut back by 6 bases and J by 4 bases. CDR3 protein: CAIRGTSGGFYNEQFF. The CDR3 nucleotides are TGTGCCATCAGAGGGACTAGCGGGGGGTTTTACAATGAGCAGTTCTTC.

The chain is built from TRBV5-4 and TRBJ1-2, with 9 nucleotides matching TRBD1. Per germline, CDR1 SGHNT and CDR2 YYREEE (reference sequence). The CDR3 loop spans 15 amino acids. Unmatched junction bases numbered 10, after V lost 3 bases and J lost 7 bases. The CDR3 protein is CASSSGQGRLGGYTF. CDR3 nucleotide sequence: TGTGCCAGCAGCTCGGGACAGGGAAGGCTGGGTGGCTACACCTTC.

This chain links TRBV2 with TRBJ2-5, with D perhaps TRBD2 (5 bases). Between the trimmed V and J ends, which lost 5 bases and 5 bases, there was a span of 12 bases. The CDR3 has 13 amino acids. Germline V lookup: CDR1 SNHLY, CDR2 FYNNEI. In DNA form, the CDR3 reads TGTGCCAGCAGTCGGGGAGAGAGGGAGACCCAGTACTTC. Amino acids: CASSRGERETQYF.

The chain carries TRBV2 and TRBJ1-1; D not resolved. CDR1 SNHLY and CDR2 FYNNEI come from the germline V gene. Trimming removed 6 bases at V and 1 base at J, with 12 bases between. The CDR3 length is 14 residues. The CDR3, as DNA: TGTGCCAGCAGGGATTATCGGGGGAACACTGAAGCTTTCTTT. Its protein product is CASRDYRGNTEAFF.

This chain links TRBV19 with TRBJ1-2; possibly TRBD1 for D (5 bases). The ends were cut back, 7 bases at V and 0 bases at J, with 21 bases in the middle. CDR1 and CDR2 (germline): LNHDA, SQIVND (reference sequence). The CDR3 has 17 amino acids. The CDR3 nucleotides are TGTGCCAGTACGGAAATTGGGGCGGTCCTTCCTAACTATGGCTACACCTTC. Its translation is CASTEIGAVLPNYGYTF.

The chain employs TRBV6-6 and TRBJ1-1; 9 bases agree with TRBD1. Per germline, CDR1 MNHNY and CDR2 SVGAGI (reference sequence). The V segment lost 0 bases and the J segment 1 base; nucleotides outside the gene matches: 0. CDR3 size: 15 residues. CDR3 sequence (DNA): TGTGCCAGCAGTTACTCGGGACAGGGGAACACTGAAGCTTTCTTT. It yields the protein CASSYSGQGNTEAFF.

The rearrangement links TRBV12-5 to TRBJ2-5; 8 bases map to TRBD2. With V trimmed by 7 bases and J by 3 bases, 7 bases remained unmatched. Germline CDR1 LGHNT, CDR2 FRNRAP. This CDR3 has 14 residues. Here the CDR3 DNA reads TGTGCTAGTGTCCTAAGCGGGAGAGAAGAGACCCAGTACTTC. It translates to CASVLSGREETQYF. The variable domain in full, completed from reference TRBV12-5 and TRBJ2-5, reads DARVTQTPRHKVTEMGQEVTMRCQPILGHNTVFWYRQTMMQGLELLAYFRNRAPLDDSGMPKDRFSAEMPDATLATLKIQPSEPRDSAVYFCASVLSGREETQYFGPGTRLLVL.

To note about this clone: Other DNA sequences in this specimen translate into the identical CDR3. This chain joins TRBV30 and TRBJ1-1; no reliable D call. CDR3 length: 13 residues. V was trimmed by 0 bases and J by 1 base, leaving 6 bases between them. CDR1 and CDR2 from the germline V gene are GTSNPN and SVGIG (reference sequence). The CDR3 sequence: CAWSVRGNTEAFF. The CDR3 DNA is TGTGCCTGGAGTGTACGAGGGAACACTGAAGCTTTCTTT. Based on the CDR3 plus reference TRBV30 and TRBJ1-1, the full variable domain is SQTIHQWPATLVQPVGSPLSLECTVEGTSNPNLYWYRQAAGRGLQLLFYSVGIGQISSEVPQNLSASRPQDRQFILSSKKLLLSDSGFYLCAWSVRGNTEAFFGQGTRLTVV.

The J gene is TRBJ1-1, the V gene TRBV6-5; 8 bases fit TRBD1. The CDR3 extends over 11 amino acids. The ends lost 8 bases at V and 9 bases at J; junction bases unmatched: 5. Looked up from germline, CDR1 is MNHEY and CDR2 is SVGAGI. The CDR3 bases are TGTGCCAGCGGGTGGACAGGGAAAGCTTTCTTT. It specifies CASGWTGKAFF.

This sequence joins TRBV29-1 and TRBJ1-2; D is perhaps TRBD1 (6 bases). Germline values: CDR1 SQVTM, CDR2 ANQGSEA. The V end was cut by 6 bases, the J end by 5 bases, with 19 bases between. This CDR3 has 14 amino acids. CDR3 bases: TGCAGCGTCCTGGAGGGGGGGGCCAGATATGGCTACACCTTC. Protein: CSVLEGGARYGYTF.

This rearrangement joins TRBV7-9 to TRBJ2-3; 7 positions match TRBD2. The V segment lost 1 base and the J segment 3 bases; nucleotides outside the gene matches: 7. The CDR3 runs to 16 residues. Germline V gives CDR1 SEHNR, CDR2 FQNEAQ (reference sequence). The CDR3 region has the DNA TGTGCCAGCAGCTTAGGAGTCGCGGGAGCAACAGATACGCAGTATTTT. It yields the protein CASSLGVAGATDTQYF. The complete variable domain, with remaining parts taken from reference TRBV7-9 and TRBJ2-3, reads DTGVSQNPRHKITKRGQNVTFRCDPISEHNRLYWYRQTLGQGPEFLTYFQNEAQLEKSRLLSDRFSAERPKGSFSTLEIQRTEQGDSAMYLCASSLGVAGATDTQYFGPGTRLTVL.

V gene TRBV7-2 combines with J gene TRBJ1-1; possible D gene TRBD1, 6 bases. Trimming took off 1 base at V and 3 bases at J, with 15 bases between the two ends. Germline lookup yields CDR1 SGHTA and CDR2 FQGNSA. This CDR3 is built from 16 residues. The CDR3 spells CASSLGPEGGDTEAFF. The CDR3 DNA sequence: TGTGCCAGCAGCTTAGGTCCAGAGGGGGGGGACACTGAAGCTTTCTTT.

The chain has TRBV4-2 and TRBJ2-7, with 9 bases matching TRBD1. CDR1 and CDR2 from the germline V gene are LGHNA and YNFKEQ. Germline trimming cut 1 base from V and 4 bases from J; bases unmatched to any gene: 8. There are 16 residues in the CDR3. The CDR3 DNA is TGTGCCAGCAGCCAAGGTGCGGACAGGGGTCGGTACGAGCAGTACTTC. Protein sequence: CASSQGADRGRYEQYF.

This clone appeared a single time. This chain joins TRBV2 and TRBJ2-1; D possibly corresponds to TRBD2 (6 bases). Trimming took 6 bases from V and 0 from J, leaving 15 bases between them. In germline, CDR1 is SNHLY, CDR2 FYNNEI. CDR3 length: 16 amino acids. For the CDR3, the DNA is TGTGCCAGCAGGGGGACTGGGATCCTCTCCTACAATGAGCAGTTCTTC. Encoded protein: CASRGTGILSYNEQFF. The whole variable domain, remainder taken from reference TRBV2 and TRBJ2-1, is EPEVTQTPSHQVTQMGQEVILRCVPISNHLYFYWYRQILGQKVEFLVSFYNNEISEKSEIFDDQFSVERPDGSNFTLKIRSTKLEDSAMYFCASRGTGILSYNEQFFGPGTRLTVL.

The V call is TRBV4-3, the J call TRBJ2-7; 8 positions agree with TRBD2. J lost 2 bases, V lost 6 bases, and 12 bases had no gene match. This CDR3 has 16 residues. The germline V gene has CDR1 LGHNA and CDR2 YSLEER. CDR3 sequence (DNA): TGCGCCAGCAGTGTCATCTTGAGCGGGAGCGCCTACGAGCAGTACTTC. Residues: CASSVILSGSAYEQYF.

The chain joins TRBV5-3 to TRBJ2-5; 14 bases match TRBD2. TRBV5-3 is classed as an ORF, of uncertain function. This CDR3 has 16 amino acids. Losses at the gene ends were 4 bases for V and 2 bases for J; bases not matched to a gene: 4. The CDR3 reads CARSTGLAGGQETQYF. CDR3 sequence (DNA): TGTGCCAGAAGCACCGGACTAGCGGGGGGTCAAGAGACCCAGTACTTC.

The chain combines TRBV4-3 with TRBJ2-7; tentatively, D is TRBD2 (5 bases). With 4 bases removed from V and 7 bases from J, the gap between germline ends came to 17 bases. CDR3 length: 14 residues. The germline gives CDR1 LGHNA, CDR2 YSLEER. Written as DNA, the CDR3 is TGCGCCAGCAGCCGCTTATTGAGGGCTGAAGAGCAGTACTTC. Amino acids: CASSRLLRAEEQYF.

V usage is TRBV5-4 and J usage is TRBJ1-1; 11 nucleotides line up with TRBD1. This CDR3 has 15 residues. In germline, CDR1 is SGHNT, CDR2 YYREEE (reference sequence). V shed 7 bases, J shed 6 bases, and the junction held 11 bases outside the gene matches. The CDR3 nucleotides read TGTGCCAGCGGCCGGGACAGGGGGACGACGGCTGAAGCTTTCTTT. The encoded protein is CASGRDRGTTAEAFF.

The chain couples TRBV7-9 to TRBJ2-2, with 7 positions matching TRBD2. Unmatched junction bases numbered 6, after V lost 4 bases and J lost 1 base. This CDR3 is built from 16 residues. Germline V gene sequence: CDR1 SEHNR, CDR2 FQNEAQ (reference sequence). The CDR3: CASSSIGLVNTGELFF. The CDR3 coding sequence is TGTGCCAGCAGCTCAATCGGACTAGTGAACACCGGGGAGCTGTTTTTT.

V usage is TRBV16 and J usage is TRBJ1-1, with 7 bases fitting TRBD1. V lost 4 bases to trimming and J lost 0 bases; unmatched junction nucleotides: 8. This CDR3 has 16 amino acids. The germline V gene has CDR1 KGHSY and CDR2 FQNENV. CDR3 coding DNA: TGTGCCAGCAGCCCCAAGGGACAGCACATGAACACTGAAGCTTTCTTT. This translates into CASSPKGQHMNTEAFF.

The chain links TRBV7-2 to TRBJ1-6, with D possibly TRBD1 on 6 matching bases. The germline V gene encodes CDR1 SGHTA and CDR2 FQGNSA. The CDR3 has 15 residues. The V end was cut by 5 bases, the J end by 6 bases, with 14 bases between. This CDR3 reads CASSLRGTSNSPLHF. CDR3 coding DNA: TGTGCCAGCAGCCTCAGGGGAACGAGTAATTCACCCCTCCACTTT. The complete variable domain, with remaining parts taken from reference TRBV7-2 and TRBJ1-6, reads GAGVSQSPSNKVTEKGKDVELRCDPISGHTALYWYRQSLGQGLEFLIYFQGNSAPDKSGLPSDRFSAERTGGSVSTLTIQRTQQEDSAVYLCASSLRGTSNSPLHFGNGTRLTVT.

The gene calls are TRBV20-1 and TRBJ1-2; no clear D gene. Germline loops: CDR1 DFQATT, CDR2 SNEGSKA (reference sequence). Trimming stripped 5 bases from V and 4 bases from J, with 5 bases between. The CDR3 consists of 10 residues. The CDR3 DNA is TGCAGTGCTTTCTTCTATGGCTACACCTTC. This encodes CSAFFYGYTF.

The chain uses TRBV10-3 and TRBJ1-3, with D possibly TRBD1 on 5 matching bases. Germline V CDR1 and CDR2: ENHRY, SYGVKD. V was clipped by 4 bases and J by 4 bases, with 5 bases between them. The CDR3 consists of 12 residues. CDR3 region: CAISGTGNTIYF. The CDR3 nucleotides are TGTGCCATCAGTGGGACAGGAAACACCATATATTTT.

V and J are TRBV6-1 and TRBJ1-2; 8 bases agree with TRBD1. Germline V gene sequence: CDR1 MNHNS, CDR2 SASEGT. The V gene end was trimmed by 10 bases and the J gene end by 3 bases; junction bases not matched to a gene: 10. The length of the CDR3 is 14 residues. The CDR3 DNA sequence: TGTGCCATCCTTGAGACAGGGGAGGACTATGGCTACACCTTC. It codes for CAILETGEDYGYTF.

This clone was detected only once. This chain connects TRBV7-9 to TRBJ1-1; 8 nucleotides agree with TRBD1. The junction had 2 bases not matched to a gene; V was cut back by 1 base and J by 1 base. Germline V gene data show CDR1 as SEHNR and CDR2 as FQNEAQ (reference sequence). The length of the CDR3 is 15 residues. The CDR3 nucleotides are TGTGCCAGCAGCTTAGAAACAGGGGGGAACACTGAAGCTTTCTTT. Translating gives CASSLETGGNTEAFF.

The J gene is TRBJ2-2, the V gene TRBV7-9, with D uncertain. This CDR3 has 15 residues. Germline V gives CDR1 SEHNR, CDR2 FQNEAQ (reference sequence). With 5 bases removed from V and 4 bases from J, the gap between germline ends came to 14 bases. The CDR3: CASSLVGPGTGELFF. CDR3 nucleotide sequence: TGTGCCAGCAGCCTAGTTGGTCCCGGCACCGGGGAGCTGTTTTTT.